This T cell receptor beta chain was sequenced in a study of Ad26.COV2.S vaccination and SARS-CoV-2 variants. This CDR3 comprises 14 residues. CDR1 is SEHNR and CDR2 is FQNEAQ in the germline V gene (reference sequence). The V end was cut by 0 bases, the J end by 5 bases, with 10 bases between. Study-level points and caveats: The breadth of spike-specific CD8+ and CD4+ T cell responses after vaccination was reportedly substantial. Responses of T cells in total may have been underestimated by the TCR breadth and depth analyses. Vaccine recipients and placebo recipients showed similar non-spike TCR breadth. Placebo recipients showed lower spike-specific TCR breadth than vaccinees.

Data came from immunoSEQ multiplex PCR; TCRdb stores just in-frame clones and leaves some out. The table lists more than 85,000 clones, around 80% of them singletons, with 15% to 20% in the top ten. Concerning this clone: What it binds is unknown.

The sample consisted of peripheral blood, taken after recovery from COVID-19. The chain carries TRBV7-9 and TRBJ2-5; no firm D call. The sequence derives from a human donor who had recovered from COVID-19. DNA of the CDR3: TGTGCCAGCAGCTTAGCGATGGTACTGGAGACCCAGTACTTC. Translated: CASSLAMVLETQYF.